These T cell receptor beta chains were read from a single sample in a study of a mutant IDH1 vaccine in newly diagnosed glioma. The assay was immunoSEQ multiplex PCR, and TCRdb's table has in-frame clones only and misses some. The data contain 50,000 to 65,000 clones, 80% to 90% of them singletons. The sample was PBMCs, taken from a glioma patient treated with radiotherapy, temozolomide or both. These receptors originate from a man between 18 and 35 years old with glioma. The conserved cysteine and the conserved F or W are not part of the CDR3 here. A D gene is named only where the DNA matches it firmly. A row's size may be missing; if present it is once, few, many or a size class.

>TRBJ2-2|.|TRBV27|.
ASSFGFSQIYNTGELF
>TRBJ2-7|TRBD2|TRBV7-2|.
ASRSPGGRAYEQY
>TRBJ1-6|.|TRBV4-3|once
ASSQDRADYNSPLH
>TRBJ1-1|.|TRBV27|.
ASSSGVNTEAF
>TRBJ1-4|.|TRBV9|few
ASSRASTNEKLF
>TRBJ2-5|TRBD1|TRBV7-9|.
ASSADREWEETQY
>TRBJ1-3|.|TRBV6-1|.
ASGVGAGDSGNTIY
>TRBJ1-6|.|TRBV19|once
ASSSRISPLH
>TRBJ1-5|.|TRBV29-1|.
SVVGKGNQPQH
>TRBJ1-2|TRBD1|TRBV18|few
ASSPRQGYTPANYGYT
>TRBJ2-2|.|TRBV6-5|.
ASSHSPTGELF
>TRBJ1-2|.|TRBV6-5|.
ASSLLGGRGGYT
>TRBJ2-3|TRBD2|TRBV6-4|.
ASSETAGGPADTQY
>TRBJ2-5|TRBD1|TRBV29-1|.
SVEVNRGPKTQY
>TRBJ2-1|.|TRBV6-5|.
ASSFAGNSYNEQF
>TRBJ1-2|TRBD1|TRBV6-5|.
ASIDPGQGSYGYT
>TRBJ2-5|TRBD1|TRBV5-1|.
ASSLISTGEETQY
>TRBJ1-3|.|TRBV9|.
ASSDTSGNTIY
>TRBJ1-2|.|TRBV13|.
ASSLDSGDYYGYT
>TRBJ2-7|.|TRBV27|.
ASSSTTNYYEQY
>TRBJ2-7|TRBD2|TRBV27|.
ASSLSREGYEQY
>TRBJ1-3|.|TRBV4-1|.
ASVLGGGPGNTIY
>TRBJ1-5|.|TRBV2|.
ASRVYRGNQPQH
>TRBJ1-2|.|TRBV20-1|.
SARGGVGYT
>TRBJ1-1|.|TRBV18|few
ASSPRRPEAF
>TRBJ1-2|TRBD1|TRBV7-8|.
ASTDRGVGYT
>TRBJ1-6|TRBD1|TRBV30|.
AWSVTGGYNSPLH
>TRBJ1-1|.|TRBV30|few
AWCHFPANTEAF
>TRBJ1-5|.|TRBV2|.
ASSEPPPNQPQH
>TRBJ1-1|.|TRBV19|.
ASSIGGGTEAF
>TRBJ1-2|.|TRBV7-8|.
ASSLARGVPYGYT
>TRBJ2-5|.|TRBV6-1|.
ASSEEEETQY
>TRBJ2-4|TRBD1|TRBV14|once
ASRLTGATKNIQY
>TRBJ2-3|TRBD2|TRBV7-8|.
ASSLVRGGTDTQY
>TRBJ2-2|.|TRBV6-1|.
ASRGGNSNTGELF
>TRBJ1-4|.|TRBV11-2|few
ASSGWATNEKLF
>TRBJ1-1|TRBD1|TRBV7-8|.
ASSLAWAGGLNTEAF
>TRBJ1-3|.|TRBV5-1|.
ASSLAGTVPQRGDTIY
>TRBJ1-2|.|TRBV5-1|.
ASTLGYNYGYT
>TRBJ1-1|TRBD1|TRBV9|.
ASSPPGQLLGAEAF
>TRBJ2-7|TRBD1|TRBV5-5|.
ASSWGQDRYEQY
>TRBJ1-1|TRBD1|TRBV6-5|.
ASSYFGTGRGTEAF
>TRBJ1-1|.|TRBV4-3|many
ASSQDAGSNTEAF
>TRBJ2-7|.|TRBV10-3|.
AISGSLGRSYEQY
>TRBJ2-5|TRBD2|TRBV7-6|.
ASSGLAWETQY
>TRBJ1-5|TRBD1|TRBV6-6|.
ASRVQGINQPQH
>TRBJ1-5|.|TRBV20-1|few
SATDRSQH
>TRBJ2-3|TRBD2|TRBV5-4|.
ASSSAGSTDTQY
>TRBJ2-6|.|TRBV6-5|.
ASLPQGSGANVLT
>TRBJ2-7|.|TRBV18|.
ASSRLGINSYEQY
>TRBJ1-3|.|TRBV5-6|.
ASSLYKGDLSGNTIY
>TRBJ1-1|TRBD1|TRBV10-3|.
AIRGRAGGSANTEAF
>TRBJ1-2|.|TRBV4-3|.
ASSHTSAGWGERAGYT
>TRBJ2-7|TRBD2|TRBV2|few
ASSEGREGEQY
>TRBJ2-2|.|TRBV27|.
ASSSPWNTGELF
>TRBJ1-5|TRBD1|TRBV7-2|.
ASSLGGRGTEPQH
>TRBJ1-6|.|TRBV2|.
ASSEAGTPNSPLH
>TRBJ1-3|.|TRBV6-6|.
ASSYGGSSGNTIY
>TRBJ2-7|TRBD1|TRBV27|.
ASSPGTALSSYEQY
>TRBJ1-5|.|TRBV6-1|.
ASSTSDSYAGPQH